This T cell receptor beta chain derives from a study of T cell repertoires in cytomegalovirus infection. This clonotype has just a few counts. The antigen is unknown. Unmatched junction bases numbered 11, after V lost 6 bases and J lost 7 bases. The CDR3 contains 15 residues. Looked up from germline, CDR1 is SGHTA and CDR2 is FQGNSA. From the reads, TCRdb called clonotypes with MiXCR, one entry per CDR3 protein. The sample yields 700,000 to 850,000 distinct CDR3 sequences, approximately 29% seen once. The clonotype was recovered from a human donor in good health (CMV status not recorded). Some clones in this sample may be carry-over from other donors' samples. The rearrangement joins TRBV7-2 to TRBJ1-4, with TRBD1 identical over 7 bases. This material consisted of cultured CD8+ T cells from PBMCs, taken from culture after CMV antigen stimulation. The CDR3 loop reads CASRDTGVGSEKLFF. The DNA of the CDR3 is TGTGCCAGCAGAGATACAGGGGTTGGAAGTGAAAAACTGTTTTTT.